The source of this TCR delta chain is a study of Vδ1+ human thymocytes. The study, taken as a whole, reports: Unlike peripheral blood Vdelta1+ controls, thymic delta-chain sequences included about 20% Vdelta2 and few Vdelta3. TRD repertoires were essentially private, unlike widely shared TRG clonotypes. Unexpected Vdelta2 sequences could cause misinterpretation of bulk repertoire data. Thymic TRG and TRD repertoires appeared highly polyclonal.

The CDR3 has 21 residues. Germline-derived CDR1 and CDR2 are TVYSNPD and GDNSRS (reference sequence). Trimming took 2 bases from V and 1 from J, leaving 35 bases between them. Extracted RNA was reverse transcribed into cDNA. Multiplex PCR used pooled V-gene forward primers and a constant-region reverse primer to amplify CDR3s. TCRdb reprocessed the multiplex PCR reads through CATT. The sample comprises tens of thousands of delta-chain clones, more than 13% of which are singletons, and about 0.4% rests with the top ten. Remarks on this clone: Its antigen remains unidentified.

The TCR comes from a girl under three years old who had congenital heart surgery. V usage is TRDV3 and J usage is TRDJ1, with a possible D match to TRDD3 (8 bases). Sample: Vdelta1+ gamma-delta thymocytes from the thymus. The subset is: FACS-sorted CD3+ TCRalphabeta- TCRVdelta1+ TCRVdelta2- thymocytes. CDR3 DNA sequence: TGTGCCTTTGACCCTTCCTTTACCTCCCCGTACTGGGGGTCCTCCACCGATAAACTCATCTTT. This gives the protein CAFDPSFTSPYWGSSTDKLIF.